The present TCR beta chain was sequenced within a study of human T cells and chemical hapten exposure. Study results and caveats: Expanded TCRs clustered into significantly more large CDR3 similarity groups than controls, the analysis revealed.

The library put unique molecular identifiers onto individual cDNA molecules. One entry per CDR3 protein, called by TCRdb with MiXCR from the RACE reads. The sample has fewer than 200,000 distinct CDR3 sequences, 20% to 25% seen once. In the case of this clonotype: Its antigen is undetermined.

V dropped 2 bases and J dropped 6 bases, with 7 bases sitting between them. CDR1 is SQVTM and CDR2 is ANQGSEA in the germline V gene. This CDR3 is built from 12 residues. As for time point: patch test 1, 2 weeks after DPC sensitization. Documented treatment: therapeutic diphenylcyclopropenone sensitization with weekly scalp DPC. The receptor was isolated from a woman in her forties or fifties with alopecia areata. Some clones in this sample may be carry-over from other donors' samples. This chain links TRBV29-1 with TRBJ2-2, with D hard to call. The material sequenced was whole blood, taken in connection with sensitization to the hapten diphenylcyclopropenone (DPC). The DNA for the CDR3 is TGCAGCGTTGAATTATTAGCCGGGGAGCTGTTTTTT. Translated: CSVELLAGELFF.